The subject of this entry is one TCR beta chain. Its antigen is unidentified. The data belong to a study of T cell responses to AZD1222 COVID-19 vaccine. The study's findings and limits: Targeting of unmutated variant regions was reportedly seen in nearly half of spike-specific TCRs. Spike-specific TCR breadth and depth both grew after two AZD1222 doses. Most donors were white British, females outnumbered males, and clonal diversity was possibly underestimated.

Second-dose intervals near 4 or 12 weeks were combined. Profiling relied on immunoSEQ multiplex PCR, and the TCRdb table lists in-frame clones only, not all of them. The profile covers some 81,000 clones, with 80% to 95% appearing a single time and under 14% taken by the ten largest. This CDR3 spans 14 amino acids. Trimming shortened V by 5 bases and J by 4 bases, and 12 bases separated the two germline ends. From germline, CDR1 is SGHTA and CDR2 FQGNSA. Here the sequenced sample was peripheral blood, taken 28 days after the second AZD1222 dose. The clonotype comes from an adult who received the AZD1222 COVID-19 vaccine. The V call is TRBV7-2, the J call TRBJ1-5; maybe TRBD1 (6 bases). In DNA, the CDR3 is TGTGCCAGCAGCCGGACAGTGGGTAATCAGCCCCAGCATTTT. Translated, it gives CASSRTVGNQPQHF.